A selection of T cell receptor beta chains follows, all from one sample in a study of blood T cell repertoires in COVID-19. The method was immunoSEQ multiplex PCR; TCRdb's version includes in-frame clones alone and lacks a portion of them. The data contain fewer than 350,000 clones, roughly 87% of them singletons. The sample was peripheral blood. The receptors derive from a man aged 18 to 30 with active or convalescent COVID-19. The CDR3 runs from the conserved cysteine through the conserved F or W. Each record gives: J gene, V gene, D gene, clone size, CDR3 protein, CDR3 DNA. A D gene is named only where the DNA matches it firmly. Clone size is stated in some rows and not others, as once, few, many or a class when expanded.

TRBJ1-1 | TRBV5-4 | . | . | CASSLAPGGTEAFF | TGTGCCAGCAGCTTGGCCCCAGGTGGGACTGAAGCTTTCTTT
TRBJ2-1 | TRBV2 | TRBD2 | . | CASSDPNGGVGNEQFF | TGTGCCAGCAGTGATCCGAACGGGGGGGTAGGCAATGAGCAGTTCTTC
TRBJ1-3 | TRBV12-5 | . | . | CASAGVAGNTIYF | TGTGCTAGTGCCGGGGTGGCTGGAAACACCATATATTTT
TRBJ2-3 | TRBV7-2 | TRBD2 | . | CASSTTSGAFNTQYF | TGTGCCAGCAGCACCACTAGCGGAGCCTTCAATACGCAGTATTTT
TRBJ1-1 | TRBV18 | TRBD1 | . | CASSPLQGDSEAFF | TGTGCCAGCTCACCGCTTCAGGGGGACTCTGAAGCTTTCTTT
TRBJ2-3 | TRBV4-3 | TRBD2 | . | CASSQDWGWQRGSDDTQYF | TGCGCCAGCAGCCAAGATTGGGGTTGGCAGCGGGGGTCCGACGATACGCAGTATTTT
TRBJ2-1 | TRBV19 | TRBD1 | . | CASSKGAGRSEQFF | TGTGCCAGTAGTAAGGGGGCAGGAAGGAGTGAGCAGTTCTTC
TRBJ1-5 | TRBV19 | TRBD1 | few | CASSRDSNQPQHF | TGTGCCAGTAGTAGGGACAGTAATCAGCCCCAGCATTTT
TRBJ1-5 | TRBV12-5 | . | . | CASGPSSHQPQHF | TGTGCTAGTGGTCCTTCTTCCCATCAGCCCCAGCATTTT
TRBJ2-5 | TRBV9 | TRBD2 | . | CASSVASAAGGQETQYF | TGTGCCAGCAGCGTAGCTTCGGCAGCGGGGGGACAAGAGACCCAGTACTTC
TRBJ2-2 | TRBV7-2 | . | . | CASSSTGTHTGELFF | TGTGCCAGCAGCTCAACAGGTACCCACACCGGGGAGCTGTTTTTT
TRBJ1-2 | TRBV15 | . | . | CATSRDPQSRGGYTF | TGTGCCACCAGCAGAGATCCACAGTCCCGGGGTGGCTACACCTTC
TRBJ1-5 | TRBV27 | . | . | CASSLTRPYQPQHF | TGTGCCAGCAGTTTAACGCGCCCTTATCAGCCCCAGCATTTT
TRBJ2-2 | TRBV10-3 | TRBD1 | . | CAIRPRDRDTGELFF | TGTGCCATCAGGCCCCGGGACAGGGACACCGGGGAGCTGTTTTTT
TRBJ2-3 | TRBV15 | TRBD2 | . | CATSRAPTLAGGLRSTDTQYF | TGTGCCACCAGCAGAGCTCCCACCCTAGCGGGGGGACTTAGAAGCACAGATACGCAGTATTTT
TRBJ2-5 | TRBV5-6 | . | . | CASSLGLLDQYF | TGTGCCAGCAGCTTGGGGTTATTAGACCAGTACTTC
TRBJ2-7 | TRBV7-2 | . | once | CASSYPGAGQYF | TGTGCCAGCAGCTACCCAGGGGCAGGGCAGTACTTC
TRBJ2-3 | TRBV2 | . | . | CASRLPWREQYF | TGTGCCAGCAGACTCCCTTGGCGGGAGCAGTATTTT
TRBJ1-3 | TRBV30 | . | . | CAWLGNTIYF | TGTGCCTGGCTAGGAAACACCATATATTTT
TRBJ1-4 | TRBV27 | . | . | CASQRSPNEKLFF | TGTGCCAGCCAGCGGTCCCCTAATGAAAAACTGTTTTTT
TRBJ2-3 | TRBV27 | . | . | CASSLSFRDTQYF | TGTGCCAGCAGTTTATCGTTCAGGGATACGCAGTATTTT
TRBJ1-6 | TRBV27 | . | . | CASMARAGSPLHF | TGTGCCAGCATGGCCAGGGCAGGTTCACCCCTCCACTTT